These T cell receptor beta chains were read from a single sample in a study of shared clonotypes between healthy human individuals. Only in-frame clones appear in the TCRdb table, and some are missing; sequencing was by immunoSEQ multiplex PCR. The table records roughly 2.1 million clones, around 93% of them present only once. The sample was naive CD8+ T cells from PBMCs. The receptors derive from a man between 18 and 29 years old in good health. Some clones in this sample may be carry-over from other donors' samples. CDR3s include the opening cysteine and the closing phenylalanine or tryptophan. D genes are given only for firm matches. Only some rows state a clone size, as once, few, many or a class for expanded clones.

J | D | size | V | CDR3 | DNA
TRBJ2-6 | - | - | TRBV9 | CASTSSGANVLTF | TGTGCCAGCACCAGCTCTGGGGCCAACGTCCTGACTTTC
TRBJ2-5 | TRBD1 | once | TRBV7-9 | CASRTGVEETQYF | TGTGCCAGCAGAACAGGGGTAGAGGAGACCCAGTACTTC
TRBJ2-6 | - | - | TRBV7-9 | CASSLVRAGANVLTF | TGTGCCAGCAGCTTAGTTCGGGCTGGGGCCAACGTCCTGACTTTC
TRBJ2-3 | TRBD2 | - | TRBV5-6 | CASSLVASGRDTQYF | TGTGCCAGCAGCTTGGTGGCTAGCGGGAGAGATACGCAGTATTTT
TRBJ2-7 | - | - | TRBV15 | CATSLTGTYEQYF | TGTGCCACCAGCTTAACAGGGACCTACGAGCAGTACTTC
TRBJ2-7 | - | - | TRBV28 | CASSQTPKDPYEQYF | TGTGCCAGCAGTCAGACCCCTAAGGACCCTTACGAGCAGTACTTC
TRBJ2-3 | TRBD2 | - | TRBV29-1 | CSATGTREDTQYF | TGCAGCGCTACCGGGACTAGGGAAGATACGCAGTATTTT
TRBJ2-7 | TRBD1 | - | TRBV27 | CASSPLGTGGAERSYEQYF | TGTGCCAGCAGTCCTCTCGGGACAGGGGGCGCAGAAAGGTCCTACGAGCAGTACTTC
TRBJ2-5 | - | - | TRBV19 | CASSRSSELQETQYF | TGTGCCAGTAGTAGGTCTAGCGAACTCCAAGAGACCCAGTACTTC
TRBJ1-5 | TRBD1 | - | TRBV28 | CASSDRQGDQPQHF | TGTGCCAGCAGTGACCGACAGGGGGATCAGCCCCAGCATTTT
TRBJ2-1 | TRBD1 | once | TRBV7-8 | CASSSGGPLYNEQFF | TGTGCCAGCAGCTCAGGGGGCCCACTCTACAATGAGCAGTTCTTC
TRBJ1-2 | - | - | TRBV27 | CASSAGTGNGYTF | TGTGCCAGCAGTGCCGGGACCGGAAATGGCTACACCTTC
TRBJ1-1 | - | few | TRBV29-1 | CSVPSPNTEAFF | TGCAGCGTTCCAAGCCCGAACACTGAAGCTTTCTTT
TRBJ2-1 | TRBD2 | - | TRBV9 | CASSPGGGVAYNEQFF | TGTGCCAGCAGCCCCGGGGGAGGGGTTGCCTACAATGAGCAGTTCTTC
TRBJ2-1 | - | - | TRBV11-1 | CAILTGGNEQFF | TGTGCCATCTTGACGGGTGGAAATGAGCAGTTCTTC
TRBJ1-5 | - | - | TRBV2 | CASSAGAGNQPQHF | TGTGCCAGCAGTGCCGGGGCTGGGAATCAGCCCCAGCATTTT
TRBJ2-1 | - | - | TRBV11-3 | CASSLSGRTDYNEQFF | TGTGCCAGCAGCTTGAGCGGGCGGACCGACTACAATGAGCAGTTCTTC
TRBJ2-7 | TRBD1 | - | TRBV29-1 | CSVEADRAYEQYF | TGCAGCGTTGAAGCGGACAGGGCCTACGAGCAGTACTTC
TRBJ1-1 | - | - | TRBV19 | CASSDVGTEAFF | TGTGCCAGTAGTGATGTTGGCACTGAAGCTTTCTTT
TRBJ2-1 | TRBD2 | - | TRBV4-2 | CASSQGLAGVVRFEQFF | TGTGCCAGCAGCCAAGGACTAGCGGGAGTCGTTCGGTTTGAGCAGTTCTTC
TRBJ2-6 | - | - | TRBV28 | CASSFEVSPTGTTGANVLTF | TGTGCCAGCAGTTTCGAGGTATCGCCCACAGGGACCACTGGGGCCAACGTCCTGACTTTC
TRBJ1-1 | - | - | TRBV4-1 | CASSHPRLNTEAFF | TGCGCCAGCAGCCACCCCCGTCTGAACACTGAAGCTTTCTTT
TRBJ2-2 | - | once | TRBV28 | CASSYPRTTGELFF | TGTGCCAGCAGCTACCCCCGGACTACCGGGGAGCTGTTTTTT
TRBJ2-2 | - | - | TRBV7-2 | CARQGSYTGELFF | TGTGCGCGGCAGGGTAGTTACACCGGGGAGCTGTTTTTT
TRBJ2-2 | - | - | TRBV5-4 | CASSPVGGETGELFF | TGTGCCAGCAGCCCCGTCGGGGGTGAGACCGGGGAGCTGTTTTTT
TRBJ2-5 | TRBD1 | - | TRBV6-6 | CASSGGTGGMETQYF | TGTGCCAGCAGTGGCGGGACAGGGGGTATGGAGACCCAGTACTTC
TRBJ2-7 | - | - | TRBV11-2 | CASSLLAAAYEQYF | TGTGCCAGCAGCTTATTAGCGGCGGCCTACGAGCAGTACTTC
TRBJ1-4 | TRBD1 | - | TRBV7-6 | CASSLMGQGSEKLFF | TGTGCCAGCAGCCTAATGGGACAGGGAAGTGAAAAACTGTTTTTT
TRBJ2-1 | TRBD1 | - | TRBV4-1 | CASSLGIGQEYNEQFF | TGCGCCAGCAGCCTAGGGATCGGACAGGAGTACAATGAGCAGTTCTTC
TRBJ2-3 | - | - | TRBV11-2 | CASSPGGGSTDTQYF | TGTGCCAGCAGCCCGGGGGGCGGGAGCACAGATACGCAGTATTTT
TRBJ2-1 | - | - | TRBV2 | CASSEAPRGNEQFF | TGTGCCAGCAGTGAAGCTCCTCGGGGCAATGAGCAGTTCTTC
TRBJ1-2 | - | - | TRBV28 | CASSSRAGHYGYTF | TGTGCCAGCAGTTCCCGGGCCGGCCACTATGGCTACACCTTC
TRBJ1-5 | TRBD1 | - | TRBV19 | CASAPRGMEPQHF | TGTGCCAGCGCTCCCAGGGGGATGGAGCCCCAGCATTTT
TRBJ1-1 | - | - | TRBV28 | CASSLVVATDTEAFF | TGTGCCAGCAGTTTGGTAGTAGCCACCGACACTGAAGCTTTCTTT
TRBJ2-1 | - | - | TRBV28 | CASSAGRANEQFF | TGTGCCAGCAGTGCGGGCAGGGCGAATGAGCAGTTCTTC
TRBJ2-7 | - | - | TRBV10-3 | CAISETAGLAYEQYF | TGTGCCATCAGTGAGACCGCCGGTCTAGCCTACGAGCAGTACTTC
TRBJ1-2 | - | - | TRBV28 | CASSFRSVEDNNYGYTF | TGTGCCAGCAGTTTTCGATCAGTGGAGGACAATAACTATGGCTACACCTTC
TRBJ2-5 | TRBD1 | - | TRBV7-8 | CASSLVTGGETQYF | TGTGCCAGCAGCTTAGTCACAGGGGGAGAGACCCAGTACTTC
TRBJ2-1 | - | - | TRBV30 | CAWSVANEQFF | TGTGCCTGGAGTGTAGCCAATGAGCAGTTCTTC
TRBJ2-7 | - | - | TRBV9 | CASSGSQTPDPTIGQYF | TGTGCCAGCAGCGGTAGCCAAACACCTGACCCTACGATTGGGCAGTACTTC
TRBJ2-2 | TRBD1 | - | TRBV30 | CAWAQGQGRTGELFF | TGTGCCTGGGCCCAAGGACAGGGGCGAACCGGGGAGCTGTTTTTT
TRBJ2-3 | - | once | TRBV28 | CASRSGSPDTQYF | TGTGCCAGCAGGTCCGGGAGCCCAGATACGCAGTATTTT
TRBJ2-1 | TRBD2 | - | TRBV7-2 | CASSGLAGGIGGGEQFF | TGTGCCAGCAGCGGACTAGCGGGAGGGATTGGGGGCGGTGAGCAGTTCTTC
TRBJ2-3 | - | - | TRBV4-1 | CASSQAPFNGADTDTQYF | TGCGCCAGCAGCCAAGCACCGTTCAACGGGGCTGACACAGATACGCAGTATTTT
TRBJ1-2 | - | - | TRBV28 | CASSLLAGISSYGYTF | TGTGCCAGCAGTTTATTGGCAGGGATCTCTTCCTATGGCTACACCTTC
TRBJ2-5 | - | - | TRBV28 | CASSSPAERNQETQYF | TGTGCCAGCAGCTCACCTGCGGAACGCAATCAAGAGACCCAGTACTTC
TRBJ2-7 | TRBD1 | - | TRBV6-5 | CASRNRDRDHEQYF | TGTGCCAGCAGGAACCGGGACAGGGACCACGAGCAGTACTTC
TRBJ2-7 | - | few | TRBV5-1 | CASSFGQSYEQYF | TGCGCCAGCAGCTTCGGACAGTCCTACGAGCAGTACTTC
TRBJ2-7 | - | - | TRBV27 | CASSLGQVSGLTQYF | TGTGCCAGCAGTCTCGGCCAGGTCTCGGGATTGACGCAGTACTTC
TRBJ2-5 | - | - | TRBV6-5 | CASSYVPAEAQETQYF | TGTGCCAGCAGTTACGTTCCAGCGGAGGCCCAAGAGACCCAGTACTTC
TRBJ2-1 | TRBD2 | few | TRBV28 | CAILAESYNEQFF | TGTGCCATTCTAGCGGAATCCTACAATGAGCAGTTCTTC
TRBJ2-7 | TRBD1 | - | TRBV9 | CASSLGTARPYSYEQYF | TGTGCCAGCAGTTTAGGGACAGCCCGCCCCTACTCCTACGAGCAGTACTTC
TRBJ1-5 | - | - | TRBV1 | CTSSQDTHRTTPGIYQPQHF | TGCACCAGCAGCCAAGATACCCACAGGACGACGCCCGGAATTTATCAGCCCCAGCATTTT